This is a list of T cell receptor beta chains from one sample in a study of blood T cell repertoires in COVID-19. The assay was immunoSEQ multiplex PCR, and TCRdb's table has in-frame clones only and misses some. Among 180,000 or so clones listed, approximately 83% were seen once. The sample taken for sequencing was peripheral blood. These receptors came from a woman aged 40 to 50 with COVID-19, enrolled during active disease. Each CDR3 is given with its conserved first and last residue. Fields, in order: D gene, clone size, J gene, V gene, CDR3 DNA, CDR3 protein. A D gene is named only where the DNA matches it firmly. The size entry is marked missing in some rows and otherwise reads once, few, many or a size class.

d_gene: TRBD1
abundance: NA
j_gene: TRBJ1-1
v_gene: TRBV19
CDR3nt: TGTGCCAGTGCTCCGGGACAGGGGAGGGCCGAGAACACTGAAGCTTTCTTT
CDR3aa: CASAPGQGRAENTEAFF

d_gene: NA
abundance: NA
j_gene: TRBJ2-6
v_gene: TRBV5-5
CDR3nt: TGTGCCAGCAGCTTGGTTCTAGGATTAACCAACGTCCTGACTTTC
CDR3aa: CASSLVLGLTNVLTF

d_gene: NA
abundance: NA
j_gene: TRBJ1-5
v_gene: TRBV2
CDR3nt: TGTGCCAGCAGCTCTAAGACAGGCCAGCATTTT
CDR3aa: CASSSKTGQHF

d_gene: TRBD1
abundance: NA
j_gene: TRBJ1-2
v_gene: TRBV10-3
CDR3nt: TGTGCCATCAGTGAGAGGGGACAGGGAGCTAACTATGGCTACACCTTC
CDR3aa: CAISERGQGANYGYTF

d_gene: NA
abundance: NA
j_gene: TRBJ1-5
v_gene: TRBV6-6
CDR3nt: TGTGCCAGCAGTGCCCAGGCAACTCAGCATTTT
CDR3aa: CASSAQATQHF

d_gene: TRBD1
abundance: NA
j_gene: TRBJ2-7
v_gene: TRBV7-9
CDR3nt: TGTGCCAGCAGGCAACCGGGACAGGGAGGCTACGAGCAGTACTTC
CDR3aa: CASRQPGQGGYEQYF

d_gene: NA
abundance: NA
j_gene: TRBJ1-5
v_gene: TRBV6-1
CDR3nt: TGTGCCAGCAGTGACCCATCCGACAGAACCTATAGCAATCAGCCCCAGCATTTT
CDR3aa: CASSDPSDRTYSNQPQHF

d_gene: TRBD1
abundance: once
j_gene: TRBJ2-7
v_gene: TRBV5-5
CDR3nt: TGTGCCAGCAGCCACCCGACAGGGAACTACGAGCAGTACTTC
CDR3aa: CASSHPTGNYEQYF

d_gene: NA
abundance: NA
j_gene: TRBJ2-2
v_gene: TRBV19
CDR3nt: TGTGCCAGTAGTATAGATGTCGTTTCGGGCAGGCCCCAGGGGGGCGGGGAGCTGTTTTTT
CDR3aa: CASSIDVVSGRPQGGGELFF

d_gene: TRBD2
abundance: NA
j_gene: TRBJ2-7
v_gene: TRBV5-4
CDR3nt: TGTGCCAGCAGCTTGGCCAGGGCTAGCGGGAGTGCATACGAGCAGTACTTC
CDR3aa: CASSLARASGSAYEQYF

d_gene: TRBD1
abundance: NA
j_gene: TRBJ2-7
v_gene: TRBV7-9
CDR3nt: TGTGCCAGCAGTTCACGGACAGGGCGAGACGAGCAGTACTTC
CDR3aa: CASSSRTGRDEQYF

d_gene: TRBD2
abundance: NA
j_gene: TRBJ2-5
v_gene: TRBV13
CDR3nt: TGTGCCAGCAGCTTAGGGGGGACTAGCGGGAGGGCCCTCGGTACGGAGACCCAGTACTTC
CDR3aa: CASSLGGTSGRALGTETQYF

d_gene: NA
abundance: NA
j_gene: TRBJ1-1
v_gene: TRBV7-9
CDR3nt: TGTGCCAGCAGCCCGGCGGGCGCTGAAGCTTTCTTT
CDR3aa: CASSPAGAEAFF

d_gene: TRBD1
abundance: NA
j_gene: TRBJ1-1
v_gene: TRBV23-1
CDR3nt: TGCGCCAGCAGTCACGGGACAGGGGAGATGAACACTGAAGCTTTCTTT
CDR3aa: CASSHGTGEMNTEAFF

d_gene: NA
abundance: NA
j_gene: TRBJ2-3
v_gene: TRBV2
CDR3nt: TGTGCCAGCAGTGAAGGGGCCGTCCGCACAGATACGCAGTATTTT
CDR3aa: CASSEGAVRTDTQYF

d_gene: NA
abundance: NA
j_gene: TRBJ1-2
v_gene: TRBV5-4
CDR3nt: TGTGCCAGCAGCTTGGTGGCGGCTGCACCCGGGGACTATGGCTACACCTTC
CDR3aa: CASSLVAAAPGDYGYTF

d_gene: TRBD2
abundance: NA
j_gene: TRBJ2-7
v_gene: TRBV7-9
CDR3nt: TGTGCCAGCAGCGTGGCCGGGACTAGCACCGACGAGCAGTACTTC
CDR3aa: CASSVAGTSTDEQYF

d_gene: NA
abundance: NA
j_gene: TRBJ1-6
v_gene: TRBV11-2
CDR3nt: TGTGCCAGCAGCTTAGGAGTCGATTCACCCCTCCACTTT
CDR3aa: CASSLGVDSPLHF

d_gene: TRBD2
abundance: NA
j_gene: TRBJ2-1
v_gene: TRBV27
CDR3nt: TGTGCCAGCAGTTTCTCCGGGACTAGCGGGATATATGAGCAGTTCTTC
CDR3aa: CASSFSGTSGIYEQFF

d_gene: NA
abundance: NA
j_gene: TRBJ2-7
v_gene: TRBV28
CDR3nt: TGTGCCAGCAGTCCCCTCTGGGGGCGCTACGAGCAGTACTTC
CDR3aa: CASSPLWGRYEQYF

d_gene: NA
abundance: few
j_gene: TRBJ1-6
v_gene: TRBV7-6
CDR3nt: TGTGCCAGCAGCCCTTTGGGTCGGGGAAATTCACCCCTCCACTTT
CDR3aa: CASSPLGRGNSPLHF

d_gene: TRBD2
abundance: NA
j_gene: TRBJ2-7
v_gene: TRBV3-1/TRBV3-2
CDR3nt: TGTGCCAGCAGCCAAGGACTAGCGGGGGGGCCTAACGAGCAGTACTTC
CDR3aa: CASSQGLAGGPNEQYF

d_gene: TRBD1
abundance: NA
j_gene: TRBJ2-3
v_gene: TRBV28
CDR3nt: TGTGCCAGCAGTTATGGGACAGGGGACCCAGATACGCAGTATTTT
CDR3aa: CASSYGTGDPDTQYF

d_gene: TRBD2
abundance: NA
j_gene: TRBJ2-5
v_gene: TRBV7-9
CDR3nt: TGTGCCAGCAGCGCTAGCGGGACCCAAGAGACCCAGTACTTC
CDR3aa: CASSASGTQETQYF

d_gene: TRBD2
abundance: NA
j_gene: TRBJ2-1
v_gene: TRBV6-1
CDR3nt: TGTGCCAGCAGTGAACCGACACTAGCGGGGGGGACTAAAAAGCGGAATGAGCAGTTCTTC
CDR3aa: CASSEPTLAGGTKKRNEQFF

d_gene: NA
abundance: NA
j_gene: TRBJ1-1
v_gene: TRBV27
CDR3nt: TGTGCCAGCAGTTTCAGCAGGATGGCTGAAGCTTTCTTT
CDR3aa: CASSFSRMAEAFF